A selection of T cell receptor beta chains follows, all from one sample in a study of T cell repertoires in cytomegalovirus infection. TCRdb itself ran the reads through MiXCR, one entry per CDR3 protein. The sample has about 180,000 distinct CDR3 sequences; roughly an eighth are singletons. Sequencing input: PBMCs. The receptors were gathered from a human donor in good health (CMV status not recorded). Some clones in this sample may be carry-over from other donors' samples. CDR3s include the opening cysteine and the closing phenylalanine or tryptophan. The order of the fields is D gene, V gene, clone size, J gene, CDR3 protein, CDR3 DNA. The D gene is left open where the match is weak. Where a row states a size, it is once, few, many or the class of an expanded clone; other rows omit it.

d_gene: -; v_gene: TRBV28; abundance: -; j_gene: TRBJ1-4; CDR3aa: CASSFGQHNEKLFF; CDR3nt: TGTGCCAGCAGTTTCGGACAGCATAATGAAAAACTGTTTTTT
d_gene: TRBD2; v_gene: TRBV12-3/TRBV12-4; abundance: many; j_gene: TRBJ2-3; CDR3aa: CASSLGRLAGVPDTQYF; CDR3nt: TGTGCCAGCAGTCTAGGGCGTCTAGCGGGAGTTCCAGATACGCAGTATTTT
d_gene: TRBD1; v_gene: TRBV29-1; abundance: -; j_gene: TRBJ2-1; CDR3aa: CSVEEGQANREQFF; CDR3nt: TGCAGCGTTGAAGAGGGACAGGCCAATCGTGAGCAGTTCTTC
d_gene: TRBD1; v_gene: TRBV6-5; abundance: few; j_gene: TRBJ1-2; CDR3aa: CASSGGPNYGYTF; CDR3nt: TGTGCCAGCTCAGGGGGCCCTAACTATGGCTACACCTTC
d_gene: TRBD1; v_gene: TRBV7-8; abundance: many; j_gene: TRBJ2-1; CDR3aa: CASSYTGGSYNEQFF; CDR3nt: TGTGCCAGCAGTTACACAGGGGGATCCTACAATGAGCAGTTCTTC
d_gene: -; v_gene: TRBV7-6; abundance: many; j_gene: TRBJ1-4; CDR3aa: CASSLAKTAATNEKLFF; CDR3nt: TGTGCCAGCAGCTTAGCCAAGACAGCAGCAACTAATGAAAAACTGTTTTTT
d_gene: -; v_gene: TRBV10-3; abundance: many; j_gene: TRBJ1-2; CDR3aa: CAISESVPLDYTF; CDR3nt: TGTGCCATCAGTGAGTCGGTTCCGCTAGACTACACCTTC
d_gene: TRBD1; v_gene: TRBV7-2; abundance: many; j_gene: TRBJ1-2; CDR3aa: CASSLIYGQGNYGYTF; CDR3nt: TGTGCCAGCAGCCTCATCTACGGACAGGGGAACTATGGCTACACCTTC
d_gene: TRBD1; v_gene: TRBV2; abundance: many; j_gene: TRBJ2-2; CDR3aa: CASRKGQSNTGELFF; CDR3nt: TGTGCCAGCAGGAAGGGACAGTCGAACACCGGGGAGCTGTTTTTT
d_gene: -; v_gene: TRBV14; abundance: once; j_gene: TRBJ2-7; CDR3aa: CASSQERTDYEQCF; CDR3nt: TGTGCCAGCAGCCAAGAAAGGACAGACTACGAGCAGTGCTTC